This T cell receptor beta chain was captured in a study of blood T cell repertoires in COVID-19. Across the study: Spain, Italy and the United States supplied samples that represented acute and convalescent COVID-19.

Germline-derived CDR1 and CDR2 are LGHDT and YNNKEL (reference sequence). V lost 2 bases to trimming and J lost 3 bases; unmatched junction nucleotides: 12. CDR3 length equals 18 residues. Participants were placed into cohorts based on the clinical history they reported. In the original processing: The assay estimated nucleated cells by amplifying reference gene primers. Method: immunoSEQ multiplex PCR; TCRdb's copy keeps in-frame clones and lacks some. V and J calls and clone size come straight from that table; D and trimming were deduced from the DNA. The sample yields fewer than 200,000 clones, roughly 82% seen once.

Sequencing input: PBMCs or T cells enriched from blood (not recorded which). The rearrangement uses TRBV3-1 (or the pseudogene TRBV3-2) and TRBJ2-4; 8 nucleotides match TRBD2. The TCR sequence derives from a woman in her sixties with acute COVID-19. CDR3 amino acids: CASSQIGGAGVGKNIQYF. The CDR3 nucleotides read TGTGCCAGCAGCCAAATAGGCGGAGCGGGAGTGGGCAAAAACATTCAGTACTTC.